This TCR beta chain was identified during a study of regulatory T cells in long-lasting Graves disease. The CDR3 loop spans 14 amino acids. The J segment lost 8 bases and the V segment lost 5 bases, leaving 6 bases of the junction unmatched. Germline CDR1 and CDR2: LGHNT and FRNRAP. TCR beta libraries were built with iRepertoire HTBI primers and Arm-PCR of CDR3 regions. MiXCR was run by TCRdb on the multiplex PCR reads, yielding one entry per CDR3 protein. The data hold about 660,000 distinct CDR3 sequences, with approximately 29% observed a single time. Time point of the sample: persistent/refractory GD, antithyroid drugs over 5 years with positive TRAb. PBMC RNA served as the TCR library source. This clonotype occurred a few times.

Here the sequenced sample was peripheral blood mononuclear cells (PBMCs), taken when the disease was refractory, from a patient treated with antithyroid drugs. This sequence joins TRBV12-5 and TRBJ1-1; 12 bases are a match to TRBD1. The clonotype comes from a female donor with Graves disease. CDR3 sequence reads: CASGLGDRGQEAFF. The CDR3 DNA reads as TGTGCTAGTGGTCTTGGGGACAGGGGGCAGGAAGCTTTCTTT. The full variable domain, completed using reference TRBV12-5 and TRBJ1-1, is DARVTQTPRHKVTEMGQEVTMRCQPILGHNTVFWYRQTMMQGLELLAYFRNRAPLDDSGMPKDRFSAEMPDATLATLKIQPSEPRDSAVYFCASGLGDRGQEAFFGQGTRLTVV.